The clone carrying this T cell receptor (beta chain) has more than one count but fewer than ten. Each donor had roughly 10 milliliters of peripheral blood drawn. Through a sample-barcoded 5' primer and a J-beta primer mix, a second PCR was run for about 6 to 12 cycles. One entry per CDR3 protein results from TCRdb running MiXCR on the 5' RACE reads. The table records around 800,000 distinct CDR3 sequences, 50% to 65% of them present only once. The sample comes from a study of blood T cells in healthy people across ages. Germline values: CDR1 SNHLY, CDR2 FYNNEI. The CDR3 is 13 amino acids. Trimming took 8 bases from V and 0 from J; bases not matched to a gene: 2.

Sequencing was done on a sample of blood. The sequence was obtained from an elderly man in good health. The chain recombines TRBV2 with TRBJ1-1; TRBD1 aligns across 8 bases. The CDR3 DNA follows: TGTGCCAGCCGGACAGGGATGAACACTGAAGCTTTCTTT. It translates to CASRTGMNTEAFF.